This T cell receptor beta chain came from a study of OX40 agonist ivuxolimab in advanced cancers. Study-wide background: It was ivuxolimab, an agonistic anti-OX40 (CD134) antibody, that patients were treated with.

Study results and caveats: Some of the nonresponding patients also showed low levels of normalized T-cell clonal expansion. There were, on average, more expanded clones in CD8+ T cells than in CD4+.

Patients with a history of autoimmune disease or on systemic immunosuppression were excluded. In the case of this clone: Its antigen is not identified.

The protocol was immunoSEQ multiplex PCR, while the TCRdb copy is restricted to in-frame clones and leaves out a portion. The sample comprises roughly 79,000 clones, 92% of which are singletons, and roughly 0.56% rests with the top ten. CDR1 is SEHNR, CDR2 FQNEAQ, per germline (reference sequence). This CDR3 has 14 residues. Trimming shortened V by 1 base and J by 7 bases, and 14 bases separated the two germline ends. This receptor was taken from an adult with an advanced solid tumor such as melanoma, head and neck, liver or kidney cancer. The rearrangement joins TRBV7-9 to TRBJ2-7; D gene unclear. The sample here was CD4+ or CD8+ T cells sorted from blood, taken in a trial of the OX40 agonist ivuxolimab. The CDR3 protein is CASSLEVPTYEQYF. As DNA, the CDR3 is TGTGCCAGCAGCTTAGAAGTGCCGACATATGAGCAGTACTTC.